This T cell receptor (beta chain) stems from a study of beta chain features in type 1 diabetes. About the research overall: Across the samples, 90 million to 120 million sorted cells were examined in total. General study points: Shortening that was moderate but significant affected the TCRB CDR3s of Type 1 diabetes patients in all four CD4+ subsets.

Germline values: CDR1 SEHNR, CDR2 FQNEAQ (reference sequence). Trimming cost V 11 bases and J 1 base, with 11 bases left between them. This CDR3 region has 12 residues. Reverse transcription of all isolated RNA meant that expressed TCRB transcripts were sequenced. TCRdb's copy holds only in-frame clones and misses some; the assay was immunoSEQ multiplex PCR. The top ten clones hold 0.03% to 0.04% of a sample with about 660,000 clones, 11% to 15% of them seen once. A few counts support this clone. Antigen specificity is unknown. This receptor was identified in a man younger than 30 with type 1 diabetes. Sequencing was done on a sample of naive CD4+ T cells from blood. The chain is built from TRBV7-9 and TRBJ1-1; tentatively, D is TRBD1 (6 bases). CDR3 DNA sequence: TGTGCCTCCGTGGGACAGAACACTGAAGCTTTCTTT. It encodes CASVGQNTEAFF.